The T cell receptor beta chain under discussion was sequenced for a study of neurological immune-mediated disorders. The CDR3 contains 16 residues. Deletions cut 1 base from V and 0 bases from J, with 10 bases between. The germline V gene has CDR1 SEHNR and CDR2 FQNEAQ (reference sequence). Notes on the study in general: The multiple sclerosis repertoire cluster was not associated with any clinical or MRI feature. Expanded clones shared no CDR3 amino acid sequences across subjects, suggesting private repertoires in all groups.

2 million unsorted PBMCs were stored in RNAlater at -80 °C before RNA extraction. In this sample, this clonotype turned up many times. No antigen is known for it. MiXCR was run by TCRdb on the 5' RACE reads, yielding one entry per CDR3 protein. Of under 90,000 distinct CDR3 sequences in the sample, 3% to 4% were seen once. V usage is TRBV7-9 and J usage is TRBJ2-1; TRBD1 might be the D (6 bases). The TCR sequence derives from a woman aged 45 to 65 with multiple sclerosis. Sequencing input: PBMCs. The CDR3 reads CASSLEVRGSYNEQFF. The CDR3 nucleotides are TGTGCCAGCAGCTTAGAGGTCAGGGGCTCCTACAATGAGCAGTTCTTC. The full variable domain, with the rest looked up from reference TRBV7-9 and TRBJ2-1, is DTGVSQNPRHKITKRGQNVTFRCDPISEHNRLYWYRQTLGQGPEFLTYFQNEAQLEKSRLLSDRFSAERPKGSFSTLEIQRTEQGDSAMYLCASSLEVRGSYNEQFFGPGTRLTVL.